Reported below is one T cell receptor beta chain. Its specificity is not known. The sample originates from a study of T cell responses to AZD1222 COVID-19 vaccine. Profiled with immunoSEQ multiplex PCR; TCRdb holds only in-frame clones, not every one. The sample contains around 200,000 clones, 88% of which appear only once. Study-wide results and caveats: At 160-218 and 743-854, vaccine-associated CD4 TCRs were dominant, and they spanned spike. Repertoire sampling was restricted to post-peak T cell response timepoints.

The V gene lost 5 bases and the J gene lost 1 base, with 13 bases spanning the gap. Germline lookup yields CDR1 LNHDA and CDR2 SQIVND (reference sequence). The CDR3 is 15 residues long. This receptor was taken from an adult who received the AZD1222 COVID-19 vaccine. This rearrangement joins TRBV19 to TRBJ2-3, with D tentatively TRBD2 (5 bases). Material: peripheral blood, obtained 28 days after the second AZD1222 dose. The CDR3 bases are TGTGCCAGTAGTCCCGGCGGGTTGGGCACAGATACGCAGTATTTT. This codes for CASSPGGLGTDTQYF.